Listed below are T cell receptor beta chains from one sample, sequenced in a study of T-cell reconstitution after alpha-beta-depleted transplantation in children. TCRdb processed the PCR reads anew with MiXCR; each CDR3 protein has one entry. The sample carries 200,000 to 300,000 distinct CDR3 sequences, 12% recorded once. Sequenced material: PBMCs from the stem cell graft donor, taken from the stem cell graft. These receptors came from a human donor who donated a stem cell graft to a child with acute lymphoblastic leukemia. CDR3s include the opening cysteine and the closing phenylalanine or tryptophan. A D gene is named only where the DNA matches it firmly. The size field is filled for only some rows; it gives once, few, many or a size class.

V gene	J gene	D gene	clone size	CDR3 DNA	CDR3 protein
TRBV12-3/TRBV12-4	TRBJ2-7	-	few	TGTGCCAGCAGTTTATCCCCAGATCTCCGGAACCACGAGCAGTACTTC	CASSLSPDLRNHEQYF
TRBV15	TRBJ2-4	-	many	TGTGCCACCAGCAGAGATTGGCAGGGTCTAGCCAAAAACATTCAGTACTTC	CATSRDWQGLAKNIQYF
TRBV12-3/TRBV12-4	TRBJ2-7	-	many	TGTGCCAGCACACCCTCGGGGCACGAGCAGTACTTC	CASTPSGHEQYF
TRBV7-9	TRBJ1-3	-	-	TGTGCCAGAGAGTCGGGCTCTGGAAACACCATATATTTT	CARESGSGNTIYF
TRBV28	TRBJ2-7	-	many	TGTGCCTCCTGGACGGTCTCCTACGAGCAGTACTTC	CASWTVSYEQYF
TRBV27	TRBJ2-3	TRBD2	many	TGTGCCAGCAGTTTCTACCCATCGGCTAGCGGGAGAAGTTTGGCAGATACGCAGTATTTT	CASSFYPSASGRSLADTQYF
TRBV14	TRBJ1-2	-	-	TGTGCCAGCAGCCAAGCAGAACAGGCCGTAGGCACCTTC	CASSQAEQAVGTF
TRBV15	TRBJ1-6	TRBD1	many	TGTGCCACCAGCATCAAACTACAGGGGTTTGGTTCACCCCTCCACTTT	CATSIKLQGFGSPLHF
TRBV5-6	TRBJ2-5	-	many	TGTGCCAGCAGCTTGAGGGCGGGAGAGACCCAGTACTTC	CASSLRAGETQYF
TRBV15	TRBJ2-5	-	many	TGTGCCACCAGCAGAGGGGGCCCGCCCCAAGAGACCCAGTACTTC	CATSRGGPPQETQYF
TRBV29-1	TRBJ1-6	-	many	TGCAGCGTTGGGGAGTCCTATAATTCACCCCTCCACTTT	CSVGESYNSPLHF
TRBV28	TRBJ1-5	-	few	TGTGCGACCCGTGACGGGCCGGGGGGGCCCCAGCATTTT	CATRDGPGGPQHF
TRBV7-2	TRBJ2-7	-	many	TGTGCCAGCAGCTACTACAGAGATGACTACGAGCAGTACTTC	CASSYYRDDYEQYF
TRBV13	TRBJ2-7	-	-	TGTGCCAGCAGCAAGGACAGCCAACCCGAGCAGTACTTC	CASSKDSQPEQYF
TRBV7-9	TRBJ1-2	-	many	TGTGCCAGCAGCTATTCCCGGACCTATGGCTACACCTTC	CASSYSRTYGYTF
TRBV11-2	TRBJ1-1	-	many	TGTGCCAGCAGCCCGAGGGGTCGGATGAACACTGAAGCTTTCTTT	CASSPRGRMNTEAFF
TRBV7-2	TRBJ1-3	-	many	TGTGCCAGCAGCTTAGTCCGGACCGGATCTGGAAACACCATATATTTT	CASSLVRTGSGNTIYF
TRBV12-5	TRBJ2-2	TRBD2	many	TGTGCTAGTGGTTTGGTACACCCGGGACTAGCGGGAGGGGCCGGGGAGCTGTTTTTT	CASGLVHPGLAGGAGELFF
TRBV18	TRBJ1-1	TRBD1	many	TGTGCCAGCTCACCGGGGACAGGGGGCGTCGGGGAAGCTTTCTTT	CASSPGTGGVGEAFF
TRBV19	TRBJ1-5	-	many	TGTGCCAGTAGTATGGGCTGGGACAGCAATCAGCCCCAGCATTTT	CASSMGWDSNQPQHF
TRBV12-3/TRBV12-4	TRBJ1-1	-	many	TGTGCCAGCAGTTTAGAGAGTAACACTGAAGCTTTCTTT	CASSLESNTEAFF
TRBV28	TRBJ2-7	TRBD2	many	TGTGCCAGCAGGGCCCGGGGGAGGGCCTACGAGCAGTACTTC	CASRARGRAYEQYF
TRBV5-1	TRBJ2-2	TRBD1	many	TGCGCCAGCAGCTTCGACAGGGCCGGGGAGCTGTTTTTT	CASSFDRAGELFF
TRBV20-1	TRBJ2-2	-	many	TGCAGTGCTAGGCGTACGAACACCGGGGAGCTGTTTTTT	CSARRTNTGELFF
TRBV10-3	TRBJ2-6	TRBD1	many	TGTGCCATCAGACAAGGACAGGGCTCTGGGGCCAACGTCCTGACTTTC	CAIRQGQGSGANVLTF
TRBV7-2	TRBJ2-7	-	many	TGTGCCAGCAGCTTACAGGGGGGGAGAAACGAGCAGTACTTC	CASSLQGGRNEQYF
TRBV20-1	TRBJ2-3	TRBD1	-	TGCAGTGCTAGAGATTGGACAGGGCATAGAACAGATACGCAGTATTTT	CSARDWTGHRTDTQYF
TRBV25-1	TRBJ1-6	-	many	TGTGCCAGCCGGGGGTCGGGCTATAATTCACCCCTCCACTTT	CASRGSGYNSPLHF
TRBV20-1	TRBJ1-2	TRBD1	many	TGCAGTGCTTCGCCTACTCGACAGGGAGGCTACACCTTC	CSASPTRQGGYTF
TRBV6-1	TRBJ2-2	TRBD1	many	TGTGCCACCGAGCAGGGCAGGGGGACCGGGGAGCTGTTTTTT	CATEQGRGTGELFF
TRBV4-3	TRBJ2-1	-	many	TGCGCCAGCAGCCAAGGTCACTTACAGGGGGGGTCTGCGCGGGGTGAGCAGTTCTTC	CASSQGHLQGGSARGEQFF
TRBV5-1	TRBJ2-7	-	-	TGCGCCAGCGGACTACAGTTTACCTACGAGCAGTACTTC	CASGLQFTYEQYF
TRBV20-1	TRBJ2-2	TRBD2	many	TGCAGTGCTAGTCGCGGGGGGTGGGACACCGGGGAGCTGTTTTTT	CSASRGGWDTGELFF
TRBV12-3/TRBV12-4	TRBJ1-1	-	few	TGTGCCAGCAGTTTGGACCTCGGAAAGGGGGTAGCTTTCTTT	CASSLDLGKGVAFF
TRBV10-3	TRBJ1-6	-	many	TGTGCCATCAGCATACGGGCCGATAATTCACCCCTCCACTTT	CAISIRADNSPLHF
TRBV10-3	TRBJ2-7	TRBD1	many	TGTGCCATCAGTGAGACGATCGGGACAGGGATATCCGAGCAGTACTTC	CAISETIGTGISEQYF
TRBV20-1	TRBJ1-5	-	many	TGCAGTGCCAGTGACGAATTGGTAGGAGGATATAGCAATCAGCCCCAGCATTTT	CSASDELVGGYSNQPQHF
TRBV4-2	TRBJ2-1	TRBD2	-	TGTGCCAGCAGCCAAAATTCCCGGGCTAGCGGAGCCTACAATGAGCAGTTCTTC	CASSQNSRASGAYNEQFF
TRBV7-2	TRBJ1-5	-	many	TGTGCCAGCAGCGATACAGGGTACAATCAGCCCCAGCATTTT	CASSDTGYNQPQHF
TRBV6-5	TRBJ2-7	-	many	TGTGCCAGCAGCCCCGGGATCTACGAGCAGTACTTC	CASSPGIYEQYF
TRBV6-5	TRBJ2-3	TRBD2	many	TGTGCCAGCAGCAAACTAGCGGGGGATTCAGATACGCAGTATTTT	CASSKLAGDSDTQYF
TRBV5-1	TRBJ2-2	-	many	TGCGCCAGCAGCGCGGGATCTCCATTCACCGGGGAGCTGTTTTTT	CASSAGSPFTGELFF
TRBV10-3	TRBJ2-3	-	many	TGTGCCATCATGGGGTCGAGCACAGATACGCAGTATTTT	CAIMGSSTDTQYF
TRBV7-9	TRBJ2-7	-	many	TGTGCCAGCAGCTTATCCGGGGGAGTTGTGTACGAGCAGTACTTC	CASSLSGGVVYEQYF
TRBV5-1	TRBJ1-2	TRBD1	many	TGCGCCAGCAGCTTGGGCATACAGGGGCATGGCTACACCTTC	CASSLGIQGHGYTF
TRBV6-5	TRBJ1-4	-	many	TGTGCCAGCAGCGAAGATAATGAAAAACTGTTTTTT	CASSEDNEKLFF
TRBV20-1	TRBJ2-1	-	few	TGCAGTGCTAGGAACAGGTATCCCTACAATGAGCAGTTCTTC	CSARNRYPYNEQFF
TRBV9	TRBJ1-6	-	many	TGTGCCAGCAGCGCTTACCGGGAATCGAGGAATTCACCCCTCCACTTT	CASSAYRESRNSPLHF
TRBV20-1	TRBJ2-2	-	many	TGCAGTGCATCCGACAGGAACACCGGGGAGCTGTTTTTT	CSASDRNTGELFF
TRBV7-3	TRBJ1-1	-	many	TGTGCCAGCAGCTTGGGGCCCGGGGCGAACACTGAAGCTTTCTTT	CASSLGPGANTEAFF